This T cell receptor beta chain came from a study of neurological immune-mediated disorders. Overall study results and limits: The level of TCR clonal expansion was highest in patients with HTLV-1-associated myelopathy and lowest in multiple sclerosis, where it fell below the level seen in healthy controls.

This clonotype was counted many times. Its antigen is unidentified. TCRdb called the 5' RACE reads again in MiXCR, with one record for every CDR3 protein. The sample lists roughly 80,000 distinct CDR3 sequences, under 20% occurring once. Germline CDR1 reads DFQATT; CDR2 reads SNEGSKA (reference sequence). This CDR3 has 13 amino acids. The gene calls are TRBV20-1 and TRBJ2-5; D perhaps matches TRBD1 (6 bases). Material for sequencing was PBMCs. This TCR came from a woman aged 35 to 49 in good health. In DNA form, the CDR3 reads TGCAGCCCCGTACAGGGCAACCAAGAGACCCAGTACTTC. Translating it yields CSPVQGNQETQYF.